This T cell receptor beta chain derives from a study of human T cells and chemical hapten exposure. Concerning this clonotype: Its specificity is not known.

The germline V and J ends were trimmed by 3 bases and 6 bases, with 8 bases remaining between them. Germline loops: CDR1 KGHSH, CDR2 LQKENI. The CDR3 is 12 residues long. Time point in this sample: pre-sensitization, week 0. Documented treatment: therapeutic diphenylcyclopropenone sensitization with weekly scalp DPC. Prior to application of each patch test, blood was drawn. General study results and limits: TCRs exceeding a frequency of 1 in 1000 stayed unchanged under DPC sensitization.

The library tagged individual cDNA molecules with unique molecular identifiers. The authors' processing: A typical sample had roughly 96,000 TCRs, with about 20,000 to 750,000 overall. Using its own MiXCR run on the RACE reads, TCRdb lists one record per CDR3 protein. What appears here as the V and J calls and clone size reflects TCRdb's work, not the paper's. The sample shows roughly 260,000 distinct CDR3 sequences, 8.6% of them seen only once. The chain links TRBV18 to TRBJ1-1; possible D gene TRBD1, 5 bases. This receptor was obtained from a woman aged 40 to 55 with alopecia areata. Some clones in this sample may be carry-over from other donors' samples. The sample was whole blood, taken in connection with sensitization to the hapten diphenylcyclopropenone (DPC). The CDR3 region has the DNA TGTGCCAGCTCACCTTTGGGGGCTGAAGCTTTCTTT. As protein: CASSPLGAEAFF. The whole variable domain, filled in from reference TRBV18 and TRBJ1-1, reads NAGVMQNPRHLVRRRGQEARLRCSPMKGHSHVYWYRQLPEEGLKFMVYLQKENIIDESGMPKERFSAEFPKEGPSILRIQQVVRGDSAAYFCASSPLGAEAFFGQGTRLTVV.